The TCR beta chain under discussion was sequenced for a study of blood T cell repertoires in COVID-19. The overall study: Recovery meant two consecutive negative NP/OP PCR tests, professional clearance, or resolved symptoms. Sources were T cells, B-cell-depleted T cells, or PBMCs; the material itself was cDNA or gDNA.

Sequencing was performed with immunoSEQ multiplex PCR; in TCRdb, only in-frame clones are kept and a portion is missing. This table has a few hundred thousand clones, about 87% appearing once. Germline CDR1 reads LGHDT; CDR2 reads YNNKEL (reference sequence). V lost 5 bases, J lost 4 bases, and 11 bases stayed unmatched. The CDR3 is 16 amino acids. Participants' own reports of clinical history determined their cohort assignment. This TCR came from a man in his forties in a cohort exposed to, infected with or recovered from COVID-19 (not recorded which). Sequencing was done on a sample of PBMCs or T cells enriched from blood (not recorded which). The V gene is TRBV3-1 (or the pseudogene TRBV3-2), the J gene TRBJ2-1, with TRBD2 matching 7 bases. CDR3: CASSSGTMGPYNEQFF. The CDR3 DNA is TGTGCCAGCAGCTCCGGGACTATGGGCCCATACAATGAGCAGTTCTTC.